The TCR beta chain described here comes from a study of cytotoxic CD8 clonotypes in ibrutinib-treated CLL (dated by TCRdb to about 2021). For the wider study: The cohort had ten to twelve relapsed/refractory and approximately 15 treatment-naive patients; some 17 were IGHV unmutated. Of the roughly 86 people in the trial, around 25 had longitudinal samples available. Cryopreserved peripheral blood mononuclear cells were obtained prior to treatment, at the time of response, and at either disease progression or sustained remission. Patients were still on ibrutinib when every remission and progressive disease sample was collected. Response samples were taken after a median of roughly 12 months on treatment, ranging from about 6 to 40 months. On average, each sample had a few hundred thousand productive templates and 96,000 or so productive rearrangements. Responses were partial in about 25 patients and complete in 2; after median about 5.5 years follow-up, some 15 stayed in remission and about twelve progressed.

Each clonotype received, on average, 10x coverage in deep resolution sequencing performed on a MiSeq, where the target depth lay between 1 in 1 million and 1 in 200,000 T cells. The immunoSEQ hsTCRB Kit was used to generate TCR beta libraries. The source study handled its data this way. ImmunoSEQ Data Assistant and ImmunoSEQ Analyzer were used for data analysis, and V, D and J genes were assigned according to IMGT definitions. Clonality, with values ranging from 0 to 1, was calculated as one minus the normalized Shannon entropy of productive rearrangement frequencies. Only overrepresented clonotypes making up at least 0.05% of the repertoire of each patient were included in the public clonotype analysis. Fewer than 15 repertoires from age-matched healthy donors, obtained from immuneACCESS, served as clonality controls. TCRdb re-hosts the immuneACCESS table, in-frame sequences only. Its copies lack some clones; in the studies checked, an unresolved V gene accounts for under half of them, and the cause for the rest is not known. V and J calls and clone size are given by that table; D and trimming were obtained from the DNA. The sample table holds 52,000 or so clones, of which approximately 54% were seen once. Under 30% of the sample is held by the ten biggest clonotypes.

Between the V and J ends, shortened by 5 bases and 9 bases respectively, the junction contains 14 bases. The germline V gene (reference sequence) provides CDR1 MNHEY and CDR2 SMNVEV. The cysteine opens and the phenylalanine closes a CDR3 of 13 amino acids. Only the CDR3 DNA stays, 39 bases, in frame from base 1. Broader findings and caveats from the paper: Sampling times were not matched between patients in sustained remission and patients whose disease was progressing, and lymph node repertoires were not examined. Baseline clonality was found to be higher than that of age-matched healthy donors and was strongly correlated with circulating CD8+ T-cell counts. Public clonotypes were rare and either shrank or stayed stable during treatment, and the rise in clonality at ibrutinib response reflected expansion of private clonotypes. Clonality increased at ibrutinib response, stayed stable in sustained remission, and fell back toward baseline at progression.

There are a few counts of this clone. Its antigen is not yet known. Base qualities were left out, and no much larger clone turns up one base away. The sample's time point, from its label and the paper: progressive disease on ibrutinib. For TCR beta library preparation, roughly 2 micrograms of genomic DNA were extracted from the cryopreserved PBMCs. High-throughput TCR beta sequencing was performed on longitudinal blood samples from CLL patients receiving ibrutinib monotherapy. The patients were enrolled in a single-center, open-label phase 2 trial of ibrutinib monotherapy. The receptor was derived from a human donor with chronic lymphocytic leukemia. The sequencing here drew on PBMCs, taken at disease progression, from a patient treated with ibrutinib. The chain employs TRBV27 and TRBJ2-1; a tentative D match to TRBD1 spans 6 bases. For the CDR3, the sequence is CASSTGTEFEQFF. The nucleotides read TGTGCCAGCAGTACAGGGACCGAATTTGAGCAGTTCTTC.